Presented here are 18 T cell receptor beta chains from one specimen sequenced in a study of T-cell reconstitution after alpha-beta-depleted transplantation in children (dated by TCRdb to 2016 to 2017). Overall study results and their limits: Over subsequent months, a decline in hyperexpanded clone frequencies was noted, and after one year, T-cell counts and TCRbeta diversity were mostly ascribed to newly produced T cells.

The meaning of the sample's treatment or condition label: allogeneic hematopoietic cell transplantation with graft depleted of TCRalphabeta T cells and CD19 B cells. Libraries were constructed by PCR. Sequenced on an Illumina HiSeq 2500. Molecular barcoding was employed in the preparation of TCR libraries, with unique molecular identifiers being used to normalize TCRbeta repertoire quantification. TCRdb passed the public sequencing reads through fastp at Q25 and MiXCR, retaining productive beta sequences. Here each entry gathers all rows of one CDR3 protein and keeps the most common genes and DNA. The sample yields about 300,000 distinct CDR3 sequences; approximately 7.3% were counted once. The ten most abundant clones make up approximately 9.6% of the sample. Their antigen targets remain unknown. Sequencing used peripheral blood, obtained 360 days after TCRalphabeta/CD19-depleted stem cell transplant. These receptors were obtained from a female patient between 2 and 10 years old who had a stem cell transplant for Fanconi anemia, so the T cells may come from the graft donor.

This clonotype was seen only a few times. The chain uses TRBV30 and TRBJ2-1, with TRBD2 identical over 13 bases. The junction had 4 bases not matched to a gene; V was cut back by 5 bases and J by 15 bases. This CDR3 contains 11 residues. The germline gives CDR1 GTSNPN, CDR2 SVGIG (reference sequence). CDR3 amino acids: CAWGLAGEGFF. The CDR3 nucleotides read TGTGCCTGGGGACTAGCGGGAGAGGGGTTCTTC.

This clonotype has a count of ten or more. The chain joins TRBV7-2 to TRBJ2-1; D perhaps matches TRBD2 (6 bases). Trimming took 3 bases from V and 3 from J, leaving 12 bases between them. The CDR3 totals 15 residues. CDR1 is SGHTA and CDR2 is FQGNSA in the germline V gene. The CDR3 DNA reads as TGTGCCAGCAGCTTCGGCGGGAACGACTACAATGAGCAGTTCTTC. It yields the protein CASSFGGNDYNEQFF.

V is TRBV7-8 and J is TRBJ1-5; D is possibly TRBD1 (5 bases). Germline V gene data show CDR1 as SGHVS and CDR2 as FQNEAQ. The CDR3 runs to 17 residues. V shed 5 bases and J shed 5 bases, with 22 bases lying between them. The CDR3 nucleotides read TGTGCCAGCAGCCAACGACGCGTGGCAGGGAAGGATCAGCCCCAGCATTTT. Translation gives CASSQRRVAGKDQPQHF.

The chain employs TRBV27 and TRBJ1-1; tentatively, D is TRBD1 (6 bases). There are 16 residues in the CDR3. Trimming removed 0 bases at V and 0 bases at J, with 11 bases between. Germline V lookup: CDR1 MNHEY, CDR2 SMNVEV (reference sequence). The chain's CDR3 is CASSLSGGAMNTEAFF. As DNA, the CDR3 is TGTGCCAGCAGTTTATCGGGGGGCGCGATGAACACTGAAGCTTTCTTT.

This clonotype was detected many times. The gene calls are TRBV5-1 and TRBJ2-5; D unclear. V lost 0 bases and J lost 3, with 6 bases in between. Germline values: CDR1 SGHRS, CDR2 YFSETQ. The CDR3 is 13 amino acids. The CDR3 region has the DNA TGCGCCAGCAGCTTGGTTCTGGAAGAGACCCAGTACTTC. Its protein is CASSLVLEETQYF.

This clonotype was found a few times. The CDR3 is CASSQGTTGNANTGELFF. DNA of the CDR3: TGTGCCAGCAGCCAGGGGACGACAGGGAACGCGAACACCGGGGAGCTGTTTTTT. The chain employs TRBV4-2 and TRBJ2-2, with TRBD1 matching over 7 bases. Germline-derived CDR1 and CDR2 are LGHNA and YNFKEQ. The CDR3 covers 18 residues. With 3 bases clipped from V and 0 bases from J, the junction kept 10 bases outside the gene matches.

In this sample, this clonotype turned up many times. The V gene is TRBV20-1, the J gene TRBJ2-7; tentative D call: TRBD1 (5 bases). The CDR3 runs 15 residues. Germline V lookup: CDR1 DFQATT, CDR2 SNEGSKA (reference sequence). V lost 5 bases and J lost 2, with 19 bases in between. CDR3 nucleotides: TGCAGTGCTGAGACCAAGCTGGGGCCGGCCTACGAGCAGTACTTC. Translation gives CSAETKLGPAYEQYF.

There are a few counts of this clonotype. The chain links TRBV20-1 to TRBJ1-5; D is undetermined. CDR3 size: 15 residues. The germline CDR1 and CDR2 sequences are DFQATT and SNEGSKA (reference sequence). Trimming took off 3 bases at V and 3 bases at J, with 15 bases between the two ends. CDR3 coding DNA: TGCAGTGCTAGGGACGTCGAAGGTCCCAATCAGCCCCAGCATTTT. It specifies CSARDVEGPNQPQHF.

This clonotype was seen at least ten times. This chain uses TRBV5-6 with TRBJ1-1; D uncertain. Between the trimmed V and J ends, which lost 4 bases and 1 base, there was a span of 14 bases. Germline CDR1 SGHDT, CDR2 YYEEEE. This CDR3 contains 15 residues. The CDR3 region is CASSDLIRSNTEAFF. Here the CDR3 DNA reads TGTGCCAGCAGCGACCTTATCAGGTCGAACACTGAAGCTTTCTTT.

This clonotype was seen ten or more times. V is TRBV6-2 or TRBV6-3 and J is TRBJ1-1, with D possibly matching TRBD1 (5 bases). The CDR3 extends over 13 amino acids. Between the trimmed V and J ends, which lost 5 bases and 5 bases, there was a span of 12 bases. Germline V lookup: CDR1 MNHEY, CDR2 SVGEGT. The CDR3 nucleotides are TGTGCCAGCAGTCATCCGACAGTTACTGAAGCTTTCTTT. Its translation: CASSHPTVTEAFF.

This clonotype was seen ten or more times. CDR3 DNA sequence: TGCGCCAGCAGCTTGGAGGGGCGGCAGAACACTGAAGCTTTCTTT. It specifies CASSLEGRQNTEAFF. The chain recombines TRBV5-1 with TRBJ1-1; a weak D match, TRBD1 (5 bases). The V gene lost 0 bases and the J gene lost 1 base, with 10 bases spanning the gap. The CDR3 totals 15 residues. Germline V lookup: CDR1 SGHRS, CDR2 YFSETQ.

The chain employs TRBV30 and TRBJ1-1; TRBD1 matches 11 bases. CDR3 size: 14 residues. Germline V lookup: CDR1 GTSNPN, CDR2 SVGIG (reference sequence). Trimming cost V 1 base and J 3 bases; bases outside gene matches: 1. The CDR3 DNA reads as TGTGCCTGGAGTGGGGACAGGGGGTACACTGAAGCTTTCTTT. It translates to CAWSGDRGYTEAFF. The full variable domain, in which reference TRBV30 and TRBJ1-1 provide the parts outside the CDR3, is SQTIHQWPATLVQPVGSPLSLECTVEGTSNPNLYWYRQAAGRGLQLLFYSVGIGQISSEVPQNLSASRPQDRQFILSSKKLLLSDSGFYLCAWSGDRGYTEAFFGQGTRLTVV.

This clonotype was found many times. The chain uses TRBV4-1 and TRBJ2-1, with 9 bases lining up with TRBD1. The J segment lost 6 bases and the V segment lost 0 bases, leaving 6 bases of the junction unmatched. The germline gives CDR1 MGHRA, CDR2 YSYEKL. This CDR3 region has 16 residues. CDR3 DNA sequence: TGCGCCAGCAGCCAAGATAGGGGACAGGGTGTCAATGAGCAGTTCTTC. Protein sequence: CASSQDRGQGVNEQFF.

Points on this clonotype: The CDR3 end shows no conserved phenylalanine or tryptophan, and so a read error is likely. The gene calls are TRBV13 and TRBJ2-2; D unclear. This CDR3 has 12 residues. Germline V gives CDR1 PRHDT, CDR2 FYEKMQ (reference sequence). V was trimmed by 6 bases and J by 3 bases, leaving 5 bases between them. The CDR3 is CASSLDTGELFL. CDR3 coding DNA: TGTGCCAGCAGTCTCGACACCGGGGAGCTGTTTTTA.

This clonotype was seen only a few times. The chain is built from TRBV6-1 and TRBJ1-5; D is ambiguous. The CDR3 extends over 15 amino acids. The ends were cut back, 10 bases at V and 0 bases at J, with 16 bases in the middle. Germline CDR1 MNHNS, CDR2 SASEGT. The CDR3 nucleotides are TGTGCCACCCAGCTCACGGGCCATAGCAATCAGCCCCAGCATTTT. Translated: CATQLTGHSNQPQHF.

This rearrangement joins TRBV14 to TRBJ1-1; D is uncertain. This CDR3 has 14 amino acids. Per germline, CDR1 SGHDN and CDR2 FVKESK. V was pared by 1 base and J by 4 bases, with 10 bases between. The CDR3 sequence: CASSQGYSRTEAFF. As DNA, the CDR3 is TGTGCCAGCAGCCAAGGTTACAGCCGCACTGAAGCTTTCTTT.

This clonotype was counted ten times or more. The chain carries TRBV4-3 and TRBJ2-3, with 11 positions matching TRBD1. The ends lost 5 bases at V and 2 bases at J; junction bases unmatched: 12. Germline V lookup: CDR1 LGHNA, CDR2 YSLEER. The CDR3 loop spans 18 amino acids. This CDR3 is CASSSRDWTGGFTDTQYF. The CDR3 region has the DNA TGCGCCAGCAGCTCCAGGGATTGGACAGGGGGCTTCACAGATACGCAGTATTTT.

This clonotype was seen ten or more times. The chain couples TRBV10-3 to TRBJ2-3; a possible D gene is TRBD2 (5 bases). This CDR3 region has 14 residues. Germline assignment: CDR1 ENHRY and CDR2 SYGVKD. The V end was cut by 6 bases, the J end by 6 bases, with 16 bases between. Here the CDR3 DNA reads TGTGCCATCAGCCCCTGGGGTAGCGTGGATACGCAGTATTTT. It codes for CAISPWGSVDTQYF.